The rows below give T cell receptor beta chains drawn from one sample of a study of T cell responses to AZD1222 COVID-19 vaccine. Sequenced by immunoSEQ multiplex PCR; TCRdb stores in-frame clones only, minus some. The data show about 110,000 clones, around 90% seen once. This material consisted of peripheral blood, taken on day 0 of AZD1222 vaccination. The source is an adult in good health. CDR3s include the opening cysteine and the closing phenylalanine or tryptophan. The order of the fields is J gene, clone size, V gene, D gene, CDR3 protein, CDR3 DNA. A D gene is named only where the DNA matches it firmly. Size is stated for part of the rows, as once, few or many counts, or as a class when the clone is expanded.

J: TRBJ2-2; size: -; V: TRBV27; D: -; CDR3: CASSFPTGGELFF; DNA: TGTGCCAGCAGTTTCCCGACAGGAGGGGAGCTGTTTTTT
J: TRBJ1-6; size: -; V: TRBV5-5; D: -; CDR3: CASSSTADSPLHF; DNA: TGTGCCAGCAGCTCGACAGCCGATTCACCCCTCCACTTT
J: TRBJ2-7; size: -; V: TRBV10-1; D: -; CDR3: CASSPSSALYEQYF; DNA: TGCGCCAGCAGCCCCTCTAGCGCGCTATACGAGCAGTACTTC
J: TRBJ2-1; size: -; V: TRBV6-5; D: -; CDR3: CASSYSTGRNEQFF; DNA: TGTGCCAGCAGTTACTCGACGGGTCGAAATGAGCAGTTCTTC
J: TRBJ1-2; size: -; V: TRBV5-6; D: -; CDR3: CASSSKGGAYGYTF; DNA: TGTGCCAGCAGCTCCAAGGGGGGCGCCTATGGCTACACCTTC
J: TRBJ2-1; size: once; V: TRBV19; D: -; CDR3: CASTSQGSYNEQFF; DNA: TGTGCCAGTACCAGCCAGGGGTCCTACAATGAGCAGTTCTTC
J: TRBJ2-3; size: -; V: TRBV19; D: TRBD2; CDR3: CASSIVPGLAGDTDTQYF; DNA: TGTGCCAGTAGTATAGTCCCGGGCCTAGCGGGAGACACAGATACGCAGTATTTT
J: TRBJ1-1; size: -; V: TRBV18; D: TRBD1; CDR3: CASSQRQGDGTEAFF; DNA: TGTGCCAGCTCACAAAGACAGGGTGACGGCACTGAAGCTTTCTTT
J: TRBJ1-5; size: -; V: TRBV28; D: -; CDR3: CASSLRELPQHF; DNA: TGTGCCAGCAGTTTAAGGGAATTGCCCCAGCATTTT
J: TRBJ2-5; size: -; V: TRBV25-1; D: -; CDR3: CASSEPGETQYF; DNA: TGTGCCAGCAGTGAGCCCGGGGAGACCCAGTACTTC
J: TRBJ1-1; size: -; V: TRBV19; D: TRBD1; CDR3: CASSATRRGGFGTEAFF; DNA: TGTGCCAGTAGTGCGACTAGACGAGGGGGCTTCGGCACTGAAGCTTTCTTT
J: TRBJ1-2; size: -; V: TRBV6-5; D: -; CDR3: CASRQNLYGYTF; DNA: TGTGCCAGTCGACAGAATCTCTATGGCTACACCTTC
J: TRBJ1-2; size: -; V: TRBV29-1; D: -; CDR3: CSVLRDTNYGYTF; DNA: TGCAGCGTTCTCCGGGACACCAACTATGGCTACACCTTC
J: TRBJ2-5; size: -; V: TRBV6-5; D: -; CDR3: CASSQTRGYQETQYF; DNA: TGTGCCAGCAGTCAGACCAGGGGATACCAAGAGACCCAGTACTTC
J: TRBJ1-2; size: -; V: TRBV14; D: -; CDR3: CASSQDRLHGYTF; DNA: TGTGCCAGCAGCCAAGATCGCTTGCATGGCTACACCTTC
J: TRBJ1-1; size: few; V: TRBV14; D: -; CDR3: CASSQVGVRGTEAFF; DNA: TGTGCCAGCAGCCAAGTGGGAGTTAGAGGTACTGAAGCTTTCTTT
J: TRBJ2-7; size: -; V: TRBV19; D: TRBD1; CDR3: CASSMGTASTYEQYF; DNA: TGTGCCAGTAGTATGGGGACAGCCTCGACCTACGAGCAGTACTTC
J: TRBJ1-1; size: -; V: TRBV18; D: TRBD1; CDR3: CASSRGQGAPGNTEAFF; DNA: TGTGCCAGCTCACGTGGACAGGGGGCGCCCGGGAACACTGAAGCTTTCTTT
J: TRBJ2-7; size: -; V: TRBV9; D: -; CDR3: CASSVAVDSINEQYF; DNA: TGTGCCAGCAGCGTAGCTGTAGACAGTATCAACGAGCAGTACTTC
J: TRBJ2-7; size: -; V: TRBV7-6; D: TRBD1; CDR3: CASSLGGGQGYEQYF; DNA: TGTGCCAGCAGCTTAGGGGGGGGACAGGGGTACGAGCAGTACTTC
J: TRBJ1-5; size: few; V: TRBV2; D: -; CDR3: CASSEVANDNQPQHF; DNA: TGTGCCAGCAGTGAAGTCGCAAACGACAATCAGCCCCAGCATTTT
J: TRBJ2-7; size: -; V: TRBV5-6; D: -; CDR3: CASIGRNGAYEQYF; DNA: TGTGCCAGCATTGGGCGGAACGGGGCCTACGAGCAGTACTTC
J: TRBJ1-4; size: -; V: TRBV19; D: TRBD1; CDR3: CASSNIGTGLEKLFF; DNA: TGTGCCAGTAGTAACATCGGGACAGGGCTTGAAAAACTGTTTTTT
J: TRBJ2-2; size: -; V: TRBV27; D: -; CDR3: CASSTDWSGELFF; DNA: TGTGCCAGCAGCACAGATTGGTCTGGGGAGCTGTTTTTT
J: TRBJ2-7; size: -; V: TRBV5-1; D: TRBD1; CDR3: CASSLSGGTYEQYF; DNA: TGCGCCAGCAGCTTGTCAGGGGGAACCTACGAGCAGTACTTC
J: TRBJ1-3; size: -; V: TRBV7-9; D: -; CDR3: CASSLVGNTIYF; DNA: TGTGCCAGCAGCTTAGTCGGAAACACCATATATTTT
J: TRBJ1-1; size: once; V: TRBV6-5; D: -; CDR3: CASTTTLGGTEAFF; DNA: TGTGCCAGCACCACTACGTTGGGGGGTACTGAAGCTTTCTTT
J: TRBJ1-1; size: -; V: TRBV6-5; D: -; CDR3: CASGGSNWNTEAFF; DNA: TGTGCCAGCGGGGGCTCTAACTGGAACACTGAAGCTTTCTTT
J: TRBJ1-5; size: once; V: TRBV25-1; D: -; CDR3: CASSEWGNQPQHF; DNA: TGTGCCAGCAGTGAATGGGGCAATCAGCCCCAGCATTTT
J: TRBJ2-2; size: -; V: TRBV6-1; D: TRBD2; CDR3: CASSELAGANTGELFF; DNA: TGTGCCAGCAGTGAACTAGCGGGGGCGAACACCGGGGAGCTGTTTTTT
J: TRBJ2-5; size: -; V: TRBV18; D: -; CDR3: CASSPRVQETQYF; DNA: TGTGCCAGCTCACCACGGGTTCAAGAGACCCAGTACTTC
J: TRBJ2-1; size: -; V: TRBV30; D: TRBD1; CDR3: CAWSKQGDEQFF; DNA: TGTGCCTGGAGTAAACAGGGGGACGAGCAGTTCTTC
J: TRBJ2-7; size: -; V: TRBV20-1; D: -; CDR3: CSARFSDEQYF; DNA: TGCAGTGCTAGGTTTTCGGACGAGCAGTACTTC
J: TRBJ2-2; size: -; V: TRBV7-2; D: -; CDR3: CASSLVPNTGELFF; DNA: TGTGCCAGCAGCTTAGTACCTAACACCGGGGAGCTGTTTTTT
J: TRBJ2-5; size: -; V: TRBV19; D: -; CDR3: CASSADRKETQYF; DNA: TGTGCCAGTAGTGCCGACAGGAAAGAGACCCAGTACTTC
J: TRBJ2-5; size: -; V: TRBV2; D: TRBD2; CDR3: CASSSTSRTRTSGGREETQYF; DNA: TGTGCCAGCAGTTCGACCTCCCGAACTCGGACTAGCGGGGGACGTGAAGAGACCCAGTACTTC
J: TRBJ1-5; size: -; V: TRBV10-3; D: -; CDR3: CAISEYAGHQPQHF; DNA: TGTGCCATCAGTGAGTATGCGGGCCATCAGCCCCAGCATTTT
J: TRBJ1-2; size: -; V: TRBV4-1; D: -; CDR3: CASSQRGGPNYGYTF; DNA: TGCGCCAGCAGCCAAAGGGGGGGTCCTAACTATGGCTACACCTTC
J: TRBJ2-7; size: once; V: TRBV4-1; D: TRBD2; CDR3: CASSQQTSRPYEQYF; DNA: TGCGCCAGCAGCCAACAGACTAGCCGGCCCTACGAGCAGTACTTC
J: TRBJ2-6; size: few; V: TRBV7-7; D: TRBD1; CDR3: CASSPWTGGGGGANVLTF; DNA: TGTGCCAGCAGCCCCTGGACAGGGGGCGGCGGGGGGGCCAACGTCCTGACTTTC